A selection of T cell receptor beta chains follows, all from one sample in a study of CD8 T cells in Susac syndrome. TCRdb reprocessed the immunoSEQ multiplex PCR reads via MiXCR and lists one record per CDR3 protein. The sample includes 160,000 or so distinct CDR3 sequences, about 95% of them seen just once. Material for sequencing was CD4+ T cells from PBMCs. All receptors come from a human donor with Susac syndrome. The CDR3 runs from the conserved cysteine through the conserved F or W. A D gene is named only where the DNA matches it firmly. Clone sizes are given selectively: once, few, many, or a class where the clone is expanded.

size: .; J: TRBJ2-5; V: TRBV20-1; D: .; CDR3: CSALLRETQYF; DNA: TGCAGTGCGCTCCTTCGAGAGACCCAGTACTTC
size: .; J: TRBJ2-7; V: TRBV29-1; D: .; CDR3: CSVEEAGYEQYF; DNA: TGCAGCGTTGAAGAGGCTGGCTACGAGCAGTACTTC
size: .; J: TRBJ2-6; V: TRBV12-3/TRBV12-4; D: .; CDR3: CASAGWDFPPGANVLTF; DNA: TGTGCCAGCGCAGGCTGGGACTTCCCCCCTGGGGCCAACGTCCTGACTTTC
size: .; J: TRBJ2-3; V: TRBV25-1; D: TRBD1; CDR3: CASSVSGTGVTDTQYF; DNA: TGTGCCAGCAGTGTCTCCGGGACAGGGGTTACAGATACGCAGTATTTT
size: .; J: TRBJ2-5; V: TRBV24-1; D: .; CDR3: CATSDSGTIGRETQYF; DNA: TGTGCCACCAGTGATTCAGGGACAATTGGAAGAGAGACCCAGTACTTC
size: .; J: TRBJ2-1; V: TRBV24-1; D: .; CDR3: CATSDRSSYNEQFF; DNA: TGTGCCACCAGTGACCGGAGCTCCTACAATGAGCAGTTCTTC
size: .; J: TRBJ1-1; V: TRBV11-2; D: .; CDR3: CASSLSRRTEAFF; DNA: TGTGCCAGCAGCCTGTCCAGGAGGACTGAAGCTTTCTTT
size: .; J: TRBJ2-5; V: TRBV29-1; D: .; CDR3: CSVENPGQETQYF; DNA: TGCAGCGTTGAAAATCCAGGGCAAGAGACCCAGTACTTC
size: .; J: TRBJ1-1; V: TRBV7-9; D: TRBD1; CDR3: CASSLVATGEGEAFF; DNA: TGTGCCAGCAGCTTAGTTGCGACAGGGGAGGGTGAAGCTTTCTTT
size: .; J: TRBJ2-4; V: TRBV2; D: TRBD1; CDR3: CASSGGQGNRNIQYF; DNA: TGTGCCAGCAGTGGGGGACAGGGGAATCGAAACATTCAGTACTTC
size: .; J: TRBJ1-1; V: TRBV20-1; D: .; CDR3: CSASFLSVNTEAFF; DNA: TGCAGTGCTAGTTTTCTTTCGGTGAACACTGAAGCTTTCTTT
size: .; J: TRBJ2-3; V: TRBV5-4; D: TRBD2; CDR3: CASSSRSGGSTDTQYF; DNA: TGTGCCAGCAGCTCCCGAAGCGGGGGGAGCACAGATACGCAGTATTTT
size: .; J: TRBJ2-2; V: TRBV20-1; D: .; CDR3: CSATGLAGELFF; DNA: TGCAGTGCCACCGGGCTAGCCGGGGAGCTGTTTTTT
size: .; J: TRBJ1-6; V: TRBV7-3; D: .; CDR3: CASSLDAGGANNSPLHF; DNA: TGTGCCAGCAGCTTAGATGCCGGAGGGGCGAACAATTCACCCCTCCACTTT
size: .; J: TRBJ1-6; V: TRBV10-3; D: .; CDR3: CAITAATENSPLHF; DNA: TGTGCCATCACTGCGGCGACCGAAAATTCACCCCTCCACTTT
size: once; J: TRBJ1-6; V: TRBV20-1; D: .; CDR3: CSARDRAGPYSPLHF; DNA: TGCAGTGCTAGAGATCGAGCCGGACCCTATTCACCCCTCCACTTT
size: .; J: TRBJ2-3; V: TRBV3-1; D: .; CDR3: CASSQEGVLWTDTQYF; DNA: TGTGCCAGCAGCCAAGAGGGAGTCTTGTGGACAGATACGCAGTATTTT
size: once; J: TRBJ2-3; V: TRBV12-3/TRBV12-4; D: .; CDR3: CASSRGAGGTDTQYF; DNA: TGTGCCAGCAGTAGGGGCGCTGGGGGCACAGATACGCAGTATTTT
size: once; J: TRBJ2-7; V: TRBV27; D: TRBD1; CDR3: CASSLSGTGPYEQYF; DNA: TGTGCCAGCAGTTTGTCCGGGACAGGGCCTTACGAGCAGTACTTC
size: once; J: TRBJ1-2; V: TRBV9; D: .; CDR3: CASSATNYGYTF; DNA: TGTGCCAGCAGCGCGACAAACTATGGCTACACCTTC
size: .; J: TRBJ2-5; V: TRBV2; D: TRBD2; CDR3: CATSSGETQYF; DNA: TGTGCCACCTCTAGCGGGGAGACCCAGTACTTC
size: .; J: TRBJ2-5; V: TRBV15; D: .; CDR3: CATSRVQQETQYF; DNA: TGTGCCACCAGCAGAGTACAGCAAGAGACCCAGTACTTC
size: .; J: TRBJ1-1; V: TRBV6-6; D: .; CDR3: CASSPRVLYTEAFF; DNA: TGTGCCAGCAGCCCTCGGGTGCTATACACTGAAGCTTTCTTT
size: .; J: TRBJ2-3; V: TRBV20-1; D: .; CDR3: CSASEGRDTQYF; DNA: TGCAGTGCTAGTGAGGGACGGGATACGCAGTATTTT
size: .; J: TRBJ1-2; V: TRBV5-8; D: .; CDR3: CASSRYGHYGYTF; DNA: TGTGCCAGCAGCAGATATGGTCACTATGGCTACACCTTC
size: .; J: TRBJ2-2; V: TRBV9; D: TRBD2; CDR3: CASGSGGGLDVAGELFF; DNA: TGTGCCAGCGGATCTGGCGGGGGGCTAGATGTGGCCGGGGAGCTGTTTTTT
size: once; J: TRBJ1-4; V: TRBV29-1; D: .; CDR3: CSVEASNGVFF; DNA: TGCAGCGTTGAAGCGAGTAATGGTGTATTTTTT
size: .; J: TRBJ1-1; V: TRBV19; D: TRBD1; CDR3: CASTGQGELNTEAFF; DNA: TGTGCCAGCACGGGACAGGGAGAATTGAACACTGAAGCTTTCTTT
size: .; J: TRBJ2-3; V: TRBV18; D: .; CDR3: CASSPEGLDTQYF; DNA: TGTGCCAGCTCACCAGAAGGATTAGATACGCAGTATTTT
size: .; J: TRBJ1-1; V: TRBV12-3/TRBV12-4; D: .; CDR3: CASSWGGKTEAFF; DNA: TGTGCCAGCAGTTGGGGAGGTAAGACTGAAGCTTTCTTT
size: .; J: TRBJ1-1; V: TRBV28; D: .; CDR3: CASTERDSQAFF; DNA: TGTGCCAGCACCGAACGGGACTCCCAAGCTTTCTTT
size: .; J: TRBJ2-1; V: TRBV7-2; D: TRBD2; CDR3: CASSSLAGAYNEQFF; DNA: TGTGCCAGCAGCTCCCTAGCGGGGGCCTACAATGAGCAGTTCTTC
size: .; J: TRBJ1-5; V: TRBV4-2; D: .; CDR3: CASSQDQGTDQPQHF; DNA: TGTGCCAGCAGCCAAGATCAAGGGACGGATCAGCCCCAGCATTTT
size: .; J: TRBJ2-5; V: TRBV10-2; D: TRBD2; CDR3: CASSELAGGRETQYF; DNA: TGCGCCAGCAGTGAACTAGCGGGGGGGCGAGAGACCCAGTACTTC
size: .; J: TRBJ2-5; V: TRBV20-1; D: .; CDR3: CSAAQAPQETQYF; DNA: TGCAGTGCTGCACAGGCGCCCCAAGAGACCCAGTACTTC
size: .; J: TRBJ2-2; V: TRBV7-2; D: TRBD1; CDR3: CASSADRTAGELFF; DNA: TGTGCCAGCAGCGCGGACAGGACCGCCGGGGAGCTGTTTTTT
size: .; J: TRBJ2-1; V: TRBV14; D: TRBD1; CDR3: CASSPDRVPYNEQFF; DNA: TGTGCCAGCAGCCCTGACAGGGTTCCCTACAATGAGCAGTTCTTC
size: .; J: TRBJ1-3; V: TRBV15; D: .; CDR3: CATSRDLGQSSGNTIYF; DNA: TGTGCCACCAGCAGAGATCTAGGACAGAGCTCTGGAAACACCATATATTTT
size: .; J: TRBJ1-5; V: TRBV20-1; D: .; CDR3: CSARDLQGGSNQPQHF; DNA: TGCAGTGCTAGAGATTTGCAGGGAGGTAGCAATCAGCCCCAGCATTTT
size: .; J: TRBJ2-5; V: TRBV7-9; D: TRBD2; CDR3: CATVSGDRETQYF; DNA: TGTGCCACCGTGAGCGGGGATCGCGAGACCCAGTACTTC
size: once; J: TRBJ2-7; V: TRBV12-3/TRBV12-4; D: .; CDR3: CASSFNKGPRMEQYF; DNA: TGTGCCAGCAGTTTTAACAAGGGGCCCAGGATGGAGCAGTACTTC
size: .; J: TRBJ1-5; V: TRBV19; D: TRBD1; CDR3: CASSSSGTVNQPQHF; DNA: TGTGCCAGTAGTTCTTCCGGGACAGTCAATCAGCCCCAGCATTTT
size: .; J: TRBJ2-3; V: TRBV29-1; D: TRBD1; CDR3: CSVGTGPDTQYF; DNA: TGCAGCGTTGGGACAGGGCCAGATACGCAGTATTTT
size: .; J: TRBJ2-1; V: TRBV9; D: .; CDR3: CASSPQGGGTYNEQFF; DNA: TGTGCCAGCAGCCCCCAAGGGGGGGGGACCTACAATGAGCAGTTCTTC
size: .; J: TRBJ1-5; V: TRBV29-1; D: .; CDR3: CSVGGDRGQPQHF; DNA: TGCAGCGTGGGTGGCGACAGAGGACAGCCCCAGCATTTT
size: once; J: TRBJ2-5; V: TRBV15; D: .; CDR3: CATSRDLGRGETQYF; DNA: TGTGCCACCAGCAGAGATTTAGGTCGGGGGGAGACCCAGTACTTC
size: .; J: TRBJ2-4; V: TRBV3-1; D: .; CDR3: CASSSVGGGKNIQYF; DNA: TGTGCCAGCAGCTCGGTAGGGGGAGGCAAAAACATTCAGTACTTC
size: .; J: TRBJ1-1; V: TRBV12-3/TRBV12-4; D: TRBD1; CDR3: CASSFKGGNTEAFF; DNA: TGTGCCAGCAGTTTTAAAGGGGGCAACACTGAAGCTTTCTTT
size: .; J: TRBJ1-1; V: TRBV20-1; D: TRBD1; CDR3: CSATQGVSAEAFF; DNA: TGCAGTGCCACACAGGGGGTCAGCGCTGAAGCTTTCTTT
size: .; J: TRBJ1-2; V: TRBV20-1; D: .; CDR3: CSASATGVYGYTF; DNA: TGCAGTGCTAGTGCGACAGGAGTCTATGGCTACACCTTC
size: .; J: TRBJ2-7; V: TRBV29-1; D: .; CDR3: CSVGQAGEQYF; DNA: TGCAGCGTTGGACAGGCGGGCGAGCAGTACTTC
size: .; J: TRBJ1-5; V: TRBV9; D: .; CDR3: CASSVKGNQPQHF; DNA: TGTGCCAGCAGCGTTAAGGGGAATCAGCCCCAGCATTTT
size: .; J: TRBJ1-2; V: TRBV12-3/TRBV12-4; D: .; CDR3: CASSPGVGGYTF; DNA: TGTGCCAGCAGCCCCGGAGTGGGCGGCTACACCTTC
size: .; J: TRBJ2-7; V: TRBV20-1; D: TRBD1; CDR3: CSARGRQGAYEQYF; DNA: TGCAGTGCTAGAGGGCGACAGGGGGCCTACGAGCAGTACTTC
size: .; J: TRBJ2-1; V: TRBV29-1; D: .; CDR3: CSVDRFGDEQFF; DNA: TGCAGCGTTGACAGGTTCGGGGATGAGCAGTTCTTC
size: .; J: TRBJ2-7; V: TRBV7-2; D: TRBD2; CDR3: CASSASRGGYEQYF; DNA: TGTGCCAGCAGCGCGTCTCGCGGGGGCTACGAGCAGTACTTC